What follows is one T cell receptor beta chain and its context. This specimen belongs to a study of cytomegalovirus exposure and HLA in healthy donors. CDR1 MNHEY and CDR2 SVGAGI come from the germline V gene. This CDR3 comprises 14 residues. V lost 8 bases and J 0 bases, leaving 12 bases between the germline ends. Amplification used 60 Vbeta primers and 13 Jbeta primers. Produced via immunoSEQ multiplex PCR; TCRdb's table is partial and in-frame only. The sample yields under 200,000 clones, around three quarters seen once. V gene TRBV6-5 combines with J gene TRBJ2-3, with D possibly TRBD2 on 6 matching bases. The material sequenced was PBMCs. The receptor was isolated from a man aged 35 to 55 in good health and CMV-seronegative. This CDR3 reads CASGSRGSTDTQYF. CDR3 DNA sequence: TGTGCCAGCGGTTCCCGGGGGAGCACAGATACGCAGTATTTT.